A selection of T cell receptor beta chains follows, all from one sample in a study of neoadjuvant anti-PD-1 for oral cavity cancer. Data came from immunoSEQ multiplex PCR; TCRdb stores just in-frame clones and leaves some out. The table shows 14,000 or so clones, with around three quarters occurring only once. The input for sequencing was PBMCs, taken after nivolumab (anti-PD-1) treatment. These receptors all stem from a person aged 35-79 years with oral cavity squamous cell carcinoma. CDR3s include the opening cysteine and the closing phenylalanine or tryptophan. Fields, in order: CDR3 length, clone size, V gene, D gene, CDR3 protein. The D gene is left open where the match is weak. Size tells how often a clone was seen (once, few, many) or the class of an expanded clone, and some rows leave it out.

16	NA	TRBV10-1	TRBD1	CASSESPLTGTREQLF
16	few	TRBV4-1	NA	CASSQGDTGWAYEQYF
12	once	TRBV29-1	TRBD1	CSGTGVNTEAFF
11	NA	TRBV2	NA	CASSAHETQYF
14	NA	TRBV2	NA	CASNPSVGGNTIYF
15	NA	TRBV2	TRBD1	CASTPPGTVPGIGFF
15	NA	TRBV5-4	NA	CASSLPGPNNYGYTF
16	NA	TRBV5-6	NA	CASSLLSVVNTGELFF
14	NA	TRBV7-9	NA	CASSEDLGQETQYF
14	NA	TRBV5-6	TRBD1	CASSGQGAYQPQHF
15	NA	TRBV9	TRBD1	CASSYRQGSYNEQFF
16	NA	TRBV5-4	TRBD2	CASSPRGSGDDYEQYF
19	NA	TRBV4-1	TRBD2	CASSQESFSGEGGFYEQYF
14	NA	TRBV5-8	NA	CASSLAPGTYGYTF
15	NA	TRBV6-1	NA	CASSEPHNAVYGYTF
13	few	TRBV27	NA	CASSLGFGSEQYF
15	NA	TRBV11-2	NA	CASSPLGPWGDEQFF
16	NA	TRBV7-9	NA	CASSLARYAMNTEAFF
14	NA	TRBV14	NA	CASSQDFGAGEQFF
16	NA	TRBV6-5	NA	CASSYFGSSGANVLTF
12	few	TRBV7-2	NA	CASSPQAGEQYF
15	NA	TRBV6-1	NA	CASSVGRTGANVLTF
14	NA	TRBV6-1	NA	CASSGQNSNQPQHF
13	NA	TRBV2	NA	CASSDKTASEQYF
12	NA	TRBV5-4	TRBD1	CASRRDSYEQYF
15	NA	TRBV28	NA	CASSSPRAGGGGYTF
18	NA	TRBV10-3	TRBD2	CAISEISGRALELNEQFF
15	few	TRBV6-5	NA	CASSRVGGALGELFF
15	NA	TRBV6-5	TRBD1	CASSYSGQGGYEQYF
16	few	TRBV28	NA	CASSLSPWDFTYGYTF
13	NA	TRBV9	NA	CASSPLGAYEQYF
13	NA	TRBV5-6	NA	CASSLNLGDTQYF
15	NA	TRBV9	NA	CASSVGQRAQETQYF
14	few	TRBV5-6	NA	CASSGALGGEKLFF
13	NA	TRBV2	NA	CASSVGRWTEAFF
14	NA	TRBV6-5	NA	CASSGDWNTGELFF
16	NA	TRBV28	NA	CASSPPGGAVKTEAFF
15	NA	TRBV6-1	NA	CASSEALRGTYEQYF
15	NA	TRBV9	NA	CASSVSGLSGNTIYF
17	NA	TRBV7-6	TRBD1	CASSLAAGQGSTDTQYF
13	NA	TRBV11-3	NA	CASSWTRTDTQYF
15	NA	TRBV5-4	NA	CASINGGRGGETQYF
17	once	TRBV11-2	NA	CASSFRAGGTRTGELFF
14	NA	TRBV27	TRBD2	CASSFGGDTGELFF
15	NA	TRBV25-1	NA	CASSEPTPSGAPQHF
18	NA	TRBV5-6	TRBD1	CASSLVGGAYLVQETQYF
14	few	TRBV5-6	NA	CASSPGVRYTEAFF
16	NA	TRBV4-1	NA	CASSPIGRERTGELFF
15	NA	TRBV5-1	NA	CASSLLVGDSYEQYF
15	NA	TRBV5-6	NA	CASSLTGSSYNEQFF
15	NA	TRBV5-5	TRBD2	CASSSGIAGPWPQYF
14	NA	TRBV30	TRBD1	CAWSRDRLNEKLFF
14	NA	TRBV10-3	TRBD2	CAISKPGTSGEQYF
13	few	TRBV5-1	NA	CASSYPEGRELFF
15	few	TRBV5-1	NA	CASSLGRQGVDGYTF
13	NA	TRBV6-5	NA	CASTASLAAEQYF
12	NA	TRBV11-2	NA	CASSNPTTGSFF